These 12 T cell receptor beta chains were sequenced from one sample in a study of T cell responses to AZD1222 COVID-19 vaccine. The assay was immunoSEQ multiplex PCR, and TCRdb's table has in-frame clones only and misses some. This sample has approximately 70,000 clones, with roughly 84% found just once. The input for sequencing was peripheral blood, taken on day 0 of AZD1222 vaccination. All receptors derive from an adult in good health.

The chain links TRBV7-9 to TRBJ1-4; possible D gene TRBD1, 6 bases. This CDR3 has 13 residues. Germline values: CDR1 SEHNR, CDR2 FQNEAQ (reference sequence). The germline V and J ends were trimmed by 5 bases and 7 bases, with 11 bases remaining between them. The CDR3 nucleotides are TGTGCCAGCAGCCCCCGGACAGTTGAAAAACTGTTTTTT. Translating it yields CASSPRTVEKLFF.

The rearrangement uses TRBV6-5 and TRBJ1-3; 7 bases agree with TRBD1. Per the germline V gene, CDR1 is MNHEY and CDR2 is SVGAGI. CDR3 length: 15 amino acids. V dropped 4 bases and J dropped 2; count of bases not matched to a gene: 5. The CDR3: CASSLQGLPGNTIYF. In nucleotides, the CDR3 is TGTGCCAGCAGTTTACAGGGGTTACCTGGAAACACCATATATTTT.

CDR3 in DNA: TGTGCCAGCAGCTTTGGGCGACCGGGCGAGCAGTTCTTC. Its protein is CASSFGRPGEQFF. The chain couples TRBV7-8 to TRBJ2-1, with D unresolved. The ends were cut back, 3 bases at V and 10 bases at J, with 13 bases in the middle. Germline V gives CDR1 SGHVS, CDR2 FQNEAQ. The CDR3 length is 13 residues.

The chain is built from TRBV4-2 and TRBJ2-1, with 7 bases aligning to TRBD2. The CDR3 is 15 amino acids. Germline loops: CDR1 LGHNA, CDR2 YNFKEQ. With V trimmed by 4 bases and J by 3 bases, 6 bases remained unmatched. CDR3 residues: CASSPGSGDYNEQFF. Written as DNA, the CDR3 is TGTGCCAGCAGCCCGGGAAGCGGGGACTACAATGAGCAGTTCTTC.

The rearrangement uses TRBV28 and TRBJ1-1, with a possible D match to TRBD1 (5 bases). Trimming removed 2 bases from V and 5 bases from J, with 12 bases in between. The CDR3 sequence is 14 residues long. CDR1 and CDR2 from the germline V gene are MDHEN and SYDVKM. CDR3 nucleotides: TGTGCCAGCAGTTTAGGGGGTAGGTGGACTGAAGCTTTCTTT. Protein: CASSLGGRWTEAFF.

This clone has more than one count but fewer than ten. This sequence joins TRBV5-1 and TRBJ1-2; D gene ambiguous. V lost 4 bases and J 10 bases, leaving 5 bases between the germline ends. Germline loops: CDR1 SGHRS, CDR2 YFSETQ. The CDR3 is 9 amino acids. CDR3 sequence: CASSPSYTF. CDR3 nucleotides: TGCGCCAGCAGCCCTTCCTACACCTTC.

V usage is TRBV28 and J usage is TRBJ1-3; unclear D gene. The CDR3 extends over 16 amino acids. Germline V gene sequence: CDR1 MDHEN, CDR2 SYDVKM. Trimming cost V 3 bases and J 0 bases, with 12 bases left between them. The CDR3 bases are TGTGCCAGCAGTTTTGGGATAGCAGCCTCTGGAAACACCATATATTTT. Translated: CASSFGIAASGNTIYF.

The chain combines TRBV5-1 with TRBJ2-5; 8 nucleotides line up with TRBD2. Germline V CDR1 and CDR2: SGHRS, YFSETQ. The J segment lost 3 bases and the V segment lost 5 bases, leaving 9 bases of the junction unmatched. The CDR3 contains 15 residues. Here the CDR3 reads CASSQNAGGEETQYF. CDR3 nucleotides: TGCGCCAGCAGTCAAAACGCGGGGGGAGAAGAGACCCAGTACTTC.

The chain employs TRBV7-9 and TRBJ1-6; D might be TRBD1 (5 bases). From germline, CDR1 is SEHNR and CDR2 FQNEAQ (reference sequence). CDR3 length: 14 amino acids. V was pared by 5 bases and J by 7 bases, with 12 bases between. The CDR3 region has the DNA TGTGCCAGCAGCGCCAGGGAGGGGAATTCACCCCTCCACTTT. Its translation is CASSAREGNSPLHF.

The chain recombines TRBV4-2 with TRBJ2-7; TRBD1 might be the D (5 bases). Trimming took 0 bases from V and 4 from J, leaving 10 bases between them. Germline CDR1 is LGHNA and CDR2 is YNFKEQ. The CDR3 covers 14 residues. CDR3 region: CASSQDKGPYEQYF. The CDR3, as DNA: TGTGCCAGCAGCCAAGATAAGGGGCCGTACGAGCAGTACTTC.

The rearrangement uses TRBV7-2 and TRBJ1-2; 9 bases are shared with TRBD1. There are 14 residues in the CDR3. The ends lost 3 bases at V and 4 bases at J; junction bases unmatched: 3. Germline V gene data show CDR1 as SGHTA and CDR2 as FQGNSA. The CDR3 region is CASSLDRGSYGYTF. CDR3 in DNA: TGTGCCAGCAGCTTGGACAGGGGAAGCTATGGCTACACCTTC.

In the case of this clone: The same CDR3 also results from other DNA sequences found in this sample. V is TRBV28 and J is TRBJ2-7, with D perhaps TRBD1 (5 bases). CDR1 and CDR2 from the germline V gene are MDHEN and SYDVKM. V was pared by 2 bases and J by 3 bases, with 5 bases between. The length of the CDR3 is 12 residues. DNA for the CDR3: TGTGCCAGCAGTTTAGACAGCTACGAGCAGTACTTC. Protein: CASSLDSYEQYF.